This T cell receptor beta chain was obtained from a study of cytomegalovirus exposure and HLA in healthy donors. For the study at large: It was reported in a later analysis that the 100 to 150 validation repertoires used the same platform as the approximately 650 first-cohort repertoires. Study results and caveats: In the 90 to 150 validation repertoires, about 94% of cluster scores exceeded 0, per a later analysis. As confirmed in vitro, three CMV-associated chains were specific for CMV antigens.

Worth noting for this clone: Its target is unknown.

Libraries were prepared by immunoSEQ multiplex PCR; TCRdb keeps only in-frame clonotypes and omits some of them. Here the sample spans some 200,000 clones, roughly 82% being singletons. This CDR3 has 14 residues. Trimming left V 6 bases short and J 11 bases short, with 20 bases between. Germline CDR1 reads MDHEN; CDR2 reads SYDVKM. The source material was PBMCs. The genes are TRBV28 and TRBJ1-5, with D possibly being TRBD1 (5 bases). This sequence was found in a woman aged 25 to 39 in good health and CMV-seropositive. Here the CDR3 reads CASSSTVSVQTQHF. Here the CDR3 DNA reads TGTGCCAGCAGCTCGACAGTTTCCGTGCAGACCCAGCATTTT.